One sample yielded the 11 T cell receptor beta chains listed below, sequenced in a study of blood T cell repertoires in COVID-19. Some clones are missing from TCRdb's copy, which holds only in-frame ones; the method was immunoSEQ multiplex PCR. In the table there are about 100,000 clones, about nine tenths of which are singletons. The specimen was peripheral blood. These receptors were taken from a man in his fifties with active COVID-19.

The chain joins TRBV5-1 to TRBJ2-5, with TRBD2 identical over 11 bases. The CDR3 extends over 15 amino acids. After removal of 4 bases from V and 5 bases from J, the junction contained 7 bases not matched to a gene. Germline V gene sequence: CDR1 SGHRS, CDR2 YFSETQ. CDR3 amino acids: CASSAGLAVMETQYF. CDR3 coding DNA: TGCGCCAGCAGCGCGGGACTAGCGGTCATGGAGACCCAGTACTTC.

The CDR3 sequence: CASRDTGTANQPQHF. Here the CDR3 DNA reads TGTGCCAGCAGAGACACCGGGACAGCTAATCAGCCCCAGCATTTT. The rearrangement uses TRBV6-6 and TRBJ1-5, with 7 bases fitting TRBD1. Per germline, CDR1 MNHNY and CDR2 SVGAGI (reference sequence). J gave up 4 bases and V 6 bases, and 9 bases lay outside the gene matches. The CDR3 runs 15 residues.

V gene TRBV19 combines with J gene TRBJ2-2, with 10 bases aligning to TRBD2. V gave up 7 bases and J gave up 7 bases; unmatched junction bases: 6. Per germline, CDR1 LNHDA and CDR2 SQIVND (reference sequence). The CDR3 contains 14 residues. The CDR3 here is CASTLAGEGGELFF. The CDR3 DNA is TGTGCCAGTACCCTAGCGGGAGAGGGCGGGGAGCTGTTTTTT.

The V call is TRBV20-1, the J call TRBJ1-2, with D possibly being TRBD1 (5 bases). Looked up from germline, CDR1 is DFQATT and CDR2 is SNEGSKA (reference sequence). The ends were cut back, 3 bases at V and 8 bases at J, with 16 bases in the middle. There are 13 residues in the CDR3. CDR3 residues: CSASDLPGQGYTF. CDR3 DNA: TGCAGTGCTAGTGATCTGCCAGGGCAAGGCTACACCTTC.

The chain recombines TRBV9 with TRBJ2-3; 8 bases fit TRBD1. Trimming took 0 bases from V and 4 from J; bases not matched to a gene: 4. CDR1 and CDR2 (germline): SGDLS, YYNGEE. This CDR3 region has 15 residues. This chain's CDR3 is CASSVEGRGPDTQYF. The CDR3 DNA sequence: TGTGCCAGCAGCGTAGAAGGCAGGGGGCCAGATACGCAGTATTTT.

The V and J genes are TRBV11-2 and TRBJ1-1; a possible D gene is TRBD1 (6 bases). CDR3 length: 13 amino acids. The V end lost 3 bases, the J end lost 9 bases, and 14 bases lay between the germline ends. Germline lookup yields CDR1 SGHAT and CDR2 FQNNGV. CDR3 DNA: TGTGCCAGCAGCTTCGGGGGGGCGGATAAAGCTTTCTTT. Translation gives CASSFGGADKAFF.

This chain connects TRBV5-1 to TRBJ2-3, with TRBD2 matching 8 bases. The CDR3 has 14 residues. V trimming: 5 bases; J trimming: 3 bases; junction bases outside the gene matches: 5. Germline-derived CDR1 and CDR2 are SGHRS and YFSETQ. CDR3 in amino acids: CASRRGAETDTQYF. The CDR3 nucleotides read TGCGCCAGCAGGCGGGGGGCTGAGACAGATACGCAGTATTTT.

V usage is TRBV7-3 and J usage is TRBJ2-1; maybe TRBD2 (6 bases). V was cut by 1 base and J by 5 bases, with 18 bases left in between. Germline CDR1 SGHTA, CDR2 FQGTGA. This CDR3 comprises 17 residues. The CDR3 reads CASSLKPRDSYNNEQFF. In DNA form, the CDR3 reads TGTGCCAGCAGCTTAAAGCCCAGGGACTCCTATAACAATGAGCAGTTCTTC. The entire variable domain, with the rest obtained from reference TRBV7-3 and TRBJ2-1, is as follows: GAGVSQTPSNKVTEKGKYVELRCDPISGHTALYWYRQSLGQGPEFLIYFQGTGAADDSGLPNDRFFAVRPEGSVSTLKIQRTERGDSAVYLCASSLKPRDSYNNEQFFGPGTRLTVL.

The J gene is TRBJ2-7, the V gene TRBV4-1, with D perhaps matching TRBD1 (5 bases). Germline CDR1 is MGHRA and CDR2 is YSYEKL. Trimming removed 0 bases at V and 3 bases at J, with 15 bases between. The CDR3 is 16 residues long. Here the CDR3 DNA reads TGCGCCAGCAGCCAAGATCCGGCAGGGAAGGGCTACGAGCAGTACTTC. Translation gives CASSQDPAGKGYEQYF.

V usage is TRBV21-1 and J usage is TRBJ2-7; TRBD1 reflects the table's D call only, with no check against the DNA. TRBV21-1 is a recognized pseudogene. This CDR3 comprises 15 residues. The CDR3 region is CASSKETGCSYEQYF. DNA of the CDR3: TGTGCCAGCAGCAAAGAAACAGGGTGCAGCTACGAGCAGTACTTC.

The chain recombines TRBV15 with TRBJ2-7; the match to TRBD1 covers 8 bases. The CDR3 length is 13 residues. CDR1 LNHNV and CDR2 YYDKDF come from the germline V gene (reference sequence). J was trimmed by 5 bases and V by 5 bases; bases with no gene match: 5. CDR3 nucleotide sequence: TGTGCCACCAGCTCGGACAGGGCTAACGAGCAGTACGTC. Translated: CATSSDRANEQYV.